A selection of T cell receptor beta chains follows, all from one sample in a study of CD4 T cells in relation to SARS-CoV-2 and coronaviruses. The method was immunoSEQ multiplex PCR; TCRdb's version includes in-frame clones alone and lacks a portion of them. The table lists around 18,000 clones, about 72% of them singletons. No antigen is known for these receptors. The sample taken for sequencing was CD4+ T cells from PBMCs, cultured in vitro. The receptors derive from a human donor in good health. The CDR3 runs from the conserved cysteine through the conserved F or W. A D gene is named only where the DNA matches it firmly. Clone size, where shown, is once, few, many, or a class for clones that have expanded.

d_call j_call v_call clone_size cdr3_nt cdr3_aa
. TRBJ2-7 TRBV7-2 . TGTGCCAGCAGCCCACTCCTCCTCCGGGCCGCCGCCGAGCAGTACTTC CASSPLLLRAAAEQYF
. TRBJ2-1 TRBV2 . TGTGCCGACCGGGACTCCTACAATGAGCAGTTCTTC CADRDSYNEQFF
. TRBJ2-2 TRBV30 . TGTGCCTGGGCTGGACTTTCCGCTCAGGAGCTGTTTTTT CAWAGLSAQELFF
. TRBJ1-1 TRBV19 . TGTGCCAGTAGTCCAAGACAGGACGGGGTTAACACTGAAGCTTTCTTT CASSPRQDGVNTEAFF
TRBD1 TRBJ1-4 TRBV5-1 . TGCGCCAGCAGCCGAGGACAGGGGGCAGAGGAAAAACTGTTTTTT CASSRGQGAEEKLFF
. TRBJ2-2 TRBV11-3 . TGTGCCAGCAGCCGCCGGGCAAACACCGGGGAGCTGTTTTTT CASSRRANTGELFF
TRBD2 TRBJ2-2 TRBV7-3 . TGTGCCAGCAGCACCGATAGCGGGAGTCATACCGGGGAGCTGTTTTTT CASSTDSGSHTGELFF
. TRBJ1-1 TRBV11-2 few TGTGCCAGCAGCTTAGCCCGACAGAACACTGAAGCTTTCTTT CASSLARQNTEAFF
TRBD2 TRBJ2-1 TRBV2 . TGTGCCAGCAGTGTGGGAGGGGTAAACAATGAGCAGTTCTTC CASSVGGVNNEQFF
. TRBJ1-4 TRBV2 . TGTGCCAGCAGTGATGGGACCCTTAATGAAAAACTGTTTTTT CASSDGTLNEKLFF
. TRBJ2-3 TRBV5-1 . TGCGCCAGCAGCTACGGGTCTGGGGATACGCAGTATTTT CASSYGSGDTQYF
. TRBJ2-1 TRBV7-8 . TGTGCCAGCAGCCTTTATCCTAACTCCTACAATGAGCAGTTCTTC CASSLYPNSYNEQFF
. TRBJ2-3 TRBV23-1 . TGCGCCAGCAGCCCCCCCAGGGGGGCAGATACGCAGTATTTT CASSPPRGADTQYF
. TRBJ2-7 TRBV5-6 . TGTGCCAGCAGCTGGAGTCAGACCTACGAGCAGTACTTC CASSWSQTYEQYF
TRBD2 TRBJ2-2 TRBV3-1/TRBV3-2 . TGTGCCAGCAGCCAACTAGCGGGAGATCCTTCCGGGGAGCTGTTTTTT CASSQLAGDPSGELFF
. TRBJ1-6 TRBV5-4 once TGTGCCAGCAGCTTCCAAGGGGCGAACTCACCCCTCCACTTT CASSFQGANSPLHF
. TRBJ1-5 TRBV28 few TGTGCCAGCAGTTTATTTCACAGCAATCAGCCCCAGCATTTT CASSLFHSNQPQHF
. TRBJ2-2 TRBV5-4 . TGTGCCAGCAGCTTGGAATTTCGGGGAATAGATCAAGCCGGGGAGCTGTTTTTT CASSLEFRGIDQAGELFF
. TRBJ2-2 TRBV19 . TGTGCCAGTAGTATTGGGCAGGGAAGCACCGGGGAGCTGTTTTTT CASSIGQGSTGELFF
. TRBJ1-1 TRBV7-9 . TGTGCCAGCAGCTTACCGTTGAACACTGAAGCTTTCTTT CASSLPLNTEAFF